Below, 26 T cell receptor beta chains from the same sample are listed, as sequenced in a study of CD8 T cells in ankylosing spondylitis. Study conclusions and caveats: A TCR beta motif of under 10 highly homologous variants seemed to mark ankylosing spondylitis blood.

No antigen is known for these receptors. TCRdb re-called the 5' RACE reads with MiXCR, one entry per CDR3 protein. This sample has about 500,000 distinct CDR3 sequences; less than 6% occur once, and the top ten carry around 3.4%. Specimen: blood, either unsorted or a sorted T cell fraction (not recorded which). The receptors were gathered from a male donor with ankylosing spondylitis.

In this sample, this clonotype turned up many times. The chain links TRBV5-1 to TRBJ1-6, with TRBD1 matching 10 bases. After removal of 4 bases from V and 10 bases from J, the junction contained 8 bases not matched to a gene. Germline values: CDR1 SGHRS, CDR2 YFSETQ. The CDR3 runs 15 residues. As DNA, the CDR3 is TGCGCCAGCAGCCCCGGGACAGGGGTTCAATCACCCCTCCACTTT. Protein: CASSPGTGVQSPLHF.

In its sample, this clonotype was seen many times. CDR3: CATSGVSGTSGRREQFF. The CDR3, as DNA: TGTGCCACCAGTGGCGTATCCGGGACTAGCGGGAGACGGGAGCAGTTCTTC. V and J are TRBV24-1 and TRBJ2-1; TRBD2 agrees at 14 bases. The germline gives CDR1 KGHDR, CDR2 SFDVKD. The CDR3 covers 17 residues. V lost 5 bases, J lost 10 bases, and 12 bases stayed unmatched.

This clonotype has a count of ten or more. This chain links TRBV4-3 with TRBJ2-5, with 14 nucleotides matching TRBD2. Germline V CDR1 and CDR2: LGHNA, YSLEER. The CDR3 contains 20 residues. With 3 bases clipped from V and 4 bases from J, the junction kept 16 bases outside the gene matches. The CDR3 sequence is CASSQSPGTSGSYLRETQYF. Written as DNA, the CDR3 is TGCGCCAGCAGCCAGAGTCCAGGGACTAGCGGGAGTTATTTGAGAGAGACCCAGTACTTC.

The rearrangement links TRBV9 to TRBJ2-6, with 10 bases identical to TRBD2. The CDR3 covers 17 residues. V shed 3 bases and J 1 base; nucleotides not matched to a gene: 4. Germline V gene data show CDR1 as SGDLS and CDR2 as YYNGEE. CDR3 DNA: TGTGCCAGCAGCGACAGCGGGAGGGTTTCTGGGGCCAACGTCCTGACTTTC. This sequence encodes CASSDSGRVSGANVLTF.

This clonotype was seen at least ten times. The V call is TRBV20-1, the J call TRBJ2-1; 9 nucleotides agree with TRBD2. V trimming: 6 bases; J trimming: 7 bases; junction bases outside the gene matches: 13. This CDR3 region has 15 residues. Germline values: CDR1 DFQATT, CDR2 SNEGSKA (reference sequence). CDR3 bases: TGCAGTGCCCCCTCCGGGCTAGCGGGAAAAAATGAGCAGTTCTTC. Translating it yields CSAPSGLAGKNEQFF.

This clonotype was counted at least ten times. The CDR3 nucleotides read TGCAGTGCTATTGATAGCGGGGGAGGATTCACAGATACGCAGTATTTT. This codes for CSAIDSGGGFTDTQYF. The V and J genes are TRBV20-1 and TRBJ2-3; 9 nucleotides match TRBD2. The trim removed 4 bases at V and 2 bases at J, leaving 10 bases unmatched. Germline CDR1 DFQATT, CDR2 SNEGSKA (reference sequence). There are 16 residues in the CDR3.

Many counts were recorded for this clonotype. The rearrangement uses TRBV12-3 or TRBV12-4 and TRBJ1-1, with D unclear. The CDR3 has 15 amino acids. Trimming took off 6 bases at V and 3 bases at J, with 17 bases between the two ends. For the CDR3, the DNA is TGTGCCAGCAGCCCTAGCGGGTTTTCGGACACTGAAGCTTTCTTT. It codes for CASSPSGFSDTEAFF.

Many counts were recorded for this clonotype. The genes are TRBV5-1 and TRBJ2-4; unclear D gene. Germline V gene lookup returns CDR1 SGHRS and CDR2 YFSETQ. The CDR3 is 17 amino acids. The germline V and J ends were trimmed by 0 bases and 0 bases, with 13 bases remaining between them. The CDR3 region has the DNA TGCGCCAGCAGCTTGGCGTCAGCAGCCTTAGCCAAAAACATTCAGTACTTC. Protein sequence: CASSLASAALAKNIQYF.

This clonotype was detected a few times. The J gene is TRBJ2-5, the V gene TRBV14; 9 bases line up with TRBD2. With V trimmed by 4 bases and J by 5 bases, 14 bases remained unmatched. Per germline, CDR1 SGHDN and CDR2 FVKESK. The CDR3 has 17 residues. The DNA for the CDR3 is TGTGCCAGCAGCCCAGACGGGACTAGCAGGATGGGGGAGACCCAGTACTTC. Residues: CASSPDGTSRMGETQYF.

At least ten counts were recorded for this clonotype. The chain is built from TRBV5-1 and TRBJ2-7; the D gene could be TRBD1 or TRBD2 (7 bases each). Germline lookup yields CDR1 SGHRS and CDR2 YFSETQ. The CDR3 is made up of 16 amino acids. With 3 bases removed from V and 6 bases from J, the gap between germline ends came to 22 bases. DNA for the CDR3: TGCGCCAGCAGCTACCAACCGCGACAGGGAGGGATCGAGCAGTACTTC. Protein product: CASSYQPRQGGIEQYF.

This clonotype was counted many times. The rearrangement uses TRBV24-1 and TRBJ2-1; D is unresolved. Germline V gene sequence: CDR1 KGHDR, CDR2 SFDVKD. Trimming cost V 4 bases and J 7 bases, with 13 bases left between them. The length of the CDR3 is 14 residues. CDR3 protein: CATSEPSWINEQFF. The CDR3 DNA is TGTGCCACCAGTGAGCCTTCCTGGATAAATGAGCAGTTCTTC.

At least ten counts were recorded for this clonotype. The chain carries TRBV5-1 and TRBJ2-2; unclear D gene. CDR1 is SGHRS, CDR2 YFSETQ, per germline. V was pared by 0 bases and J by 4 bases, with 7 bases between. The CDR3 loop spans 14 amino acids. The CDR3 here is CASSLVLSTGELFF. The CDR3 region has the DNA TGCGCCAGCAGCTTGGTACTGAGCACCGGGGAGCTGTTTTTT.

This clonotype was picked up many times. This chain joins TRBV15 and TRBJ2-1; 10 bases map to TRBD2. From germline, CDR1 is LNHNV and CDR2 YYDKDF (reference sequence). CDR3 length: 18 amino acids. The trim removed 0 bases at V and 4 bases at J, leaving 9 bases unmatched. In DNA form, the CDR3 reads TGTGCCACCAGCAGAGATGATAGGCTAGCGGGGGAGTACAATGAGCAGTTCTTC. Translating gives CATSRDDRLAGEYNEQFF.

This clonotype was seen at least ten times. The chain combines TRBV5-1 with TRBJ1-6; TRBD1 might be the D (5 bases). The CDR3 covers 18 residues. V was cut by 0 bases and J by 5 bases, with 18 bases left in between. The germline CDR1 and CDR2 sequences are SGHRS and YFSETQ. The CDR3 nucleotides read TGCGCCAGCAGCTTGGCGTTCAGGGAGCCGCTTAATAATTCACCCCTCCACTTT. This gives the protein CASSLAFREPLNNSPLHF. Using reference TRBV5-1 and TRBJ1-6 for the parts outside the CDR3, the full variable domain is KAGVTQTPRYLIKTRGQQVTLSCSPISGHRSVSWYQQTPGQGLQFLFEYFSETQRNKGNFPGRFSGRQFSNSRSEMNVSTLELGDSALYLCASSLAFREPLNNSPLHFGNGTRLTVT.

This clonotype has ten or more counts. This chain links TRBV7-2 with TRBJ2-1; D is ambiguous. Germline V gene lookup returns CDR1 SGHTA and CDR2 FQGNSA. V shed 2 bases and J shed 7 bases, with 6 bases lying between them. The CDR3 runs to 12 residues. CDR3 sequence: CASSLMANEQFF. The CDR3 bases are TGTGCCAGCAGCTTAATGGCGAATGAGCAGTTCTTC.

CDR3 loop: CATSDPYAGGSEQYF. The CDR3 coding sequence is TGTGCCACCAGTGATCCCTATGCGGGGGGCTCCGAGCAGTACTTC. The V call is TRBV24-1, the J call TRBJ2-7, with TRBD2 matching 8 bases. The J segment lost 6 bases and the V segment lost 3 bases, leaving 9 bases of the junction unmatched. Germline CDR1 and CDR2: KGHDR and SFDVKD. The CDR3 sequence is 15 residues long.

This clonotype has ten or more counts. The CDR3 is CSASPQGRETQYF. The CDR3 DNA reads as TGCAGTGCTAGTCCCCAGGGCCGGGAGACCCAGTACTTC. The genes are TRBV20-1 and TRBJ2-5; D possibly corresponds to TRBD1 (5 bases). The length of the CDR3 is 13 residues. The V gene's germline CDR1 is DFQATT and CDR2 SNEGSKA (reference sequence). Deletions cut 3 bases from V and 5 bases from J, with 13 bases between.

This clonotype was observed at least ten times. This rearrangement joins TRBV5-1 to TRBJ1-4; D gene unclear. The CDR3 is 13 amino acids. Germline CDR1 and CDR2: SGHRS and YFSETQ. V was pared by 1 base and J by 3 bases, with 4 bases between. The CDR3 sequence: CASSLISNEKLFF. Written as DNA, the CDR3 is TGCGCCAGCAGCTTGATCTCTAATGAAAAACTGTTTTTT.

This clonotype came up many times. V is TRBV6-1 and J is TRBJ2-2, with D possibly TRBD1 on 5 matching bases. CDR1 MNHNS and CDR2 SASEGT come from the germline V gene. V was pared by 6 bases and J by 1 base, with 9 bases between. The CDR3 has 14 amino acids. The CDR3 protein is CASRQDQNTGELFF. CDR3 nucleotides: TGTGCCAGCAGACAGGATCAGAACACCGGGGAGCTGTTTTTT.

The sample holds a few counts of this clonotype. The chain has TRBV5-1 and TRBJ2-3; D may be TRBD2 (7 bases). CDR1 SGHRS and CDR2 YFSETQ come from the germline V gene. This CDR3 has 17 residues. Trimming pared 1 base from V and 8 bases from J, leaving 23 bases between. CDR3 nucleotides: TGCGCCAGCAGCTTGAGCCTAGCCGGCCGGGGGGCCGCTACGCAGTATTTT. This translates into CASSLSLAGRGAATQYF.

This chain connects TRBV4-1 to TRBJ1-5, with no clear D. This CDR3 region has 15 residues. Germline V gives CDR1 MGHRA, CDR2 YSYEKL. Trimming cost V 0 bases and J 5 bases, with 11 bases left between them. CDR3 protein: CASSQDLANHQPQHF. The CDR3 DNA sequence: TGCGCCAGCAGCCAAGATCTAGCTAACCATCAGCCCCAGCATTTT.

This clonotype has at least ten counts. The CDR3 sequence: CSPLMQGQEKLFF. The CDR3 region has the DNA TGCAGTCCGCTTATGCAGGGCCAGGAAAAACTGTTTTTT. The chain uses TRBV20-1 and TRBJ1-4, with a weak D call TRBD1 (5 bases). V was clipped by 8 bases and J by 8 bases, with 18 bases between them. Germline values: CDR1 DFQATT, CDR2 SNEGSKA (reference sequence). The CDR3 is 13 residues long.

This clonotype was seen ten or more times. This chain uses TRBV20-1 with TRBJ1-4; TRBD1 matches at 7 bases. CDR1 DFQATT and CDR2 SNEGSKA come from the germline V gene (reference sequence). With 2 bases clipped from V and 5 bases from J, the junction kept 5 bases outside the gene matches. This CDR3 is 14 amino acids long. The CDR3 region is CSARTGTANEKLFF. Written as DNA, the CDR3 is TGCAGTGCTAGAACGGGGACAGCGAATGAAAAACTGTTTTTT.

This clonotype was counted at least ten times. The gene calls are TRBV10-3 and TRBJ2-7, with 8 bases lining up with TRBD1. Germline loops: CDR1 ENHRY, CDR2 SYGVKD. The CDR3 contains 16 residues. The junction had 8 bases not matched to a gene; V was cut back by 0 bases and J by 4 bases. This CDR3 is CAISESSGQGWYEQYF. In nucleotides, the CDR3 is TGTGCCATCAGTGAGTCTTCCGGACAGGGTTGGTACGAGCAGTACTTC.

At least ten counts were recorded for this clonotype. The chain joins TRBV5-1 to TRBJ2-3, with TRBD1 identical over 7 bases. Per the germline V gene, CDR1 is SGHRS and CDR2 is YFSETQ. J gave up 2 bases and V 4 bases, and 7 bases lay outside the gene matches. This CDR3 is 15 amino acids long. The CDR3 coding sequence is TGCGCCAGCAGCGGGGGACAGTTCTTCACAGATACGCAGTATTTT. Translating gives CASSGGQFFTDTQYF.

Many counts were recorded for this clonotype. The chain combines TRBV7-2 with TRBJ2-5; D possibly corresponds to TRBD1 (5 bases). CDR1 is SGHTA, CDR2 FQGNSA, per germline. The length of the CDR3 is 17 residues. V was shortened by 2 bases and J by 5 bases, with 21 bases between the two germline ends. This CDR3 reads CASSLSQGGHPQETQYF. The DNA for the CDR3 is TGTGCCAGCAGCTTATCTCAGGGCGGACACCCCCAGGAGACCCAGTACTTC.